The 3 T cell receptor beta chains below come from one sample, sequenced in a study of cytomegalovirus exposure and HLA in healthy donors. Sequencing used immunoSEQ multiplex PCR; TCRdb keeps in-frame clones, though not all of them. This table has under 400,000 clones, about nine tenths appearing once. The sample was PBMCs. These receptors were taken from a young woman in good health and CMV-seronegative.

This chain connects TRBV6-5 to TRBJ2-5, with 8 nucleotides matching TRBD1. Germline-derived CDR1 and CDR2 are MNHEY and SVGAGI. V trimming: 10 bases; J trimming: 4 bases; junction bases outside the gene matches: 11. The CDR3 is 14 residues long. The CDR3 sequence is CAISEGTGGETQYF. CDR3 nucleotide sequence: TGTGCCATCTCCGAGGGCACAGGGGGAGAGACCCAGTACTTC.

The chain links TRBV7-6 to TRBJ2-3, with 12 nucleotides matching TRBD2. Looked up from germline, CDR1 is SGHVS and CDR2 is FNYEAQ. The CDR3 is made up of 15 amino acids. The J segment lost 6 bases and the V segment lost 3 bases, leaving 4 bases of the junction unmatched. The DNA of the CDR3 is TGTGCCAGCAGCTTGACTAGCGGGAGCAGGGATACGCAGTATTTT. It translates to CASSLTSGSRDTQYF.

V gene TRBV6-1 combines with J gene TRBJ1-1, with D hard to call. Germline V gene lookup returns CDR1 MNHNS and CDR2 SASEGT. Deletions cut 3 bases from V and 7 bases from J, with 21 bases between. There are 16 residues in the CDR3. The CDR3 DNA reads TGTGCCAGCAGTGACCCCTCCATGGGCAGCAATTATGAAGCTTTCTTT. Protein product: CASSDPSMGSNYEAFF.